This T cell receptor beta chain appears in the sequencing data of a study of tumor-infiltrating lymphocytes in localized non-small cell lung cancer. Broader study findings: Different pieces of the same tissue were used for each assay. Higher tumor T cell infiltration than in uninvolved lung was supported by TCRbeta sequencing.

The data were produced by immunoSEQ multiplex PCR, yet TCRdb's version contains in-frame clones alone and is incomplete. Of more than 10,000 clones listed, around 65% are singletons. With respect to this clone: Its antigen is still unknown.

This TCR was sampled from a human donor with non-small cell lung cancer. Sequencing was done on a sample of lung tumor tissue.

The CDR3 loop is CASSARGVSPLHF. As DNA, the CDR3 is TGTGCCAGCAGTGCGCGGGGGGTTTCACCCCTCCACTTT. The chain combines TRBV6-5 with TRBJ1-6; a weak D match, TRBD1 (5 bases). The CDR3 consists of 13 residues. Deletions cut 5 bases from V and 9 bases from J, with 11 bases between. Germline assignment: CDR1 MNHEY and CDR2 SVGAGI.